This T cell receptor (beta chain) was retrieved from a study of blood T cells in healthy people across ages. Together with a sample-barcoded 5' primer, a J-beta primer mix was included in a second PCR lasting about 6 to 11 cycles. The authors tagged each cDNA molecule using a template-switch adaptor with 12 random nucleotides. Using its own MiXCR run on the 5' RACE reads, TCRdb lists one record per CDR3 protein. The sample consists of 590,000 or so distinct CDR3 sequences, approximately 30% of them appearing once. Regarding the study as a whole: Whereas aged donors had fewer naive CD4+ cells, long-lived donors had more of them and higher diversity.

Many counts were recorded for this clonotype. Antigen: not known. What was sequenced was blood. This sequence was found in a woman older than 75 in good health.

DNA for the CDR3: TGTGCCAGCAGCCGACGACAGGGGCAAGAGACCCAGTACTTC. Its protein is CASSRRQGQETQYF. The chain couples TRBV5-5 to TRBJ2-5; TRBD1 matches 8 bases. The CDR3 is 14 amino acids. V was pared by 4 bases and J by 2 bases, with 4 bases of the junction left unmatched. Germline CDR1 is SGHKS and CDR2 is YYEKEE (reference sequence).